These T cell receptor beta chains were read from a single sample in a study of blood T cell repertoires in COVID-19. Profiling relied on immunoSEQ multiplex PCR, and the TCRdb table lists in-frame clones only, not all of them. The repertoire holds some 350,000 clones, more than 80% seen once, with 3% in the top ten. What was sequenced was peripheral blood. The receptors were gathered from a young woman with COVID-19, enrolled during active disease. CDR3s include the opening cysteine and the closing phenylalanine or tryptophan. The order of the fields is J gene, D gene, clone size, V gene, CDR3 DNA, CDR3 protein. A D gene is named only where the DNA matches it firmly. Not every row has a clone size; where given, it reads once, few, many or a size class.

>TRBJ2-2|.|.|TRBV6-5
TGTGCCAGCAGTTACTCACGCTACGGGGAGCTGTTTTTT
CASSYSRYGELFF
>TRBJ2-2|TRBD2|.|TRBV19
TGTGCCAGTAGCCCGGGACTAGCGAGAACCGGGGAGCTGTTTTTT
CASSPGLARTGELFF
>TRBJ1-4|.|.|TRBV6-5
TGTGCCAGCAGTAGCACAGGGCGCCGTGAAAAACTGTTTTTT
CASSSTGRREKLFF
>TRBJ2-3|.|.|TRBV5-1
TGCGCCAGCAGCTTGGGGGGACTGGAGGGCACAGATACGCAGTATTTT
CASSLGGLEGTDTQYF
>TRBJ2-1|.|.|TRBV2
TGTGCCAGCAGTGAAGGGAGGCCCTACAATGAGCAGTTCTTC
CASSEGRPYNEQFF
>TRBJ1-3|TRBD1|.|TRBV30
TGTGCCTGGAGAAGGGACAGAGGGTTTGGAAACACCATATATTTT
CAWRRDRGFGNTIYF
>TRBJ2-5|.|.|TRBV3-1/TRBV3-2
TGTGCCAGCAGCCCCGGGACACGCGAGACCCAGTACTTC
CASSPGTRETQYF
>TRBJ2-7|.|.|TRBV6-6
TGTGCCAGCAGTTACTCGGGGGGGGCTGAAGAGCAGTACTTC
CASSYSGGAEEQYF
>TRBJ1-6|.|.|TRBV2
TGTGCCAGCGGTCCGGGAGTTATTAATTCACCCCTCCACTTT
CASGPGVINSPLHF
>TRBJ2-5|TRBD2|.|TRBV11-2
TGTGCCAGCAGCCTAAGCGGGGAAGAGACCCAGTACTTC
CASSLSGEETQYF
>TRBJ1-3|.|.|TRBV19
TGTGCCAGTAAGGCCAGGGACTATGGAAACACCATATATTTT
CASKARDYGNTIYF
>TRBJ1-3|TRBD1|.|TRBV19
TGTGCCAGTAGTGCCGACAGGGATCAGCTAAACACCATATATTTT
CASSADRDQLNTIYF
>TRBJ2-3|TRBD1|.|TRBV9
TGTGCCAGCGGCCGGGACAGGGGTTACACAGATACGCAGTATTTT
CASGRDRGYTDTQYF
>TRBJ1-4|TRBD1|.|TRBV7-8
TGTGCCAGCAGCTTAGAGGGACAGGGGGCGCGTAAACTGTTTTTT
CASSLEGQGARKLFF
>TRBJ2-1|.|.|TRBV4-3
TGCGCCAGCAGCTTCACGGGGTCCGATGAGCAGTTCTTC
CASSFTGSDEQFF
>TRBJ1-3|TRBD1|.|TRBV10-3
TGTGCCATCAGCCCAGACAGGGGGTCTGGAAACACCATATATTTT
CAISPDRGSGNTIYF
>TRBJ2-7|.|.|TRBV7-9
TGTGCCAGCAGCTCAAGACAGTTATACGAGCAGTACTTC
CASSSRQLYEQYF
>TRBJ2-6|.|.|TRBV29-1
TGCAGCGTTGTTTGGCGCGGTTCCGGGGCCAACGTCCTGACTTTC
CSVVWRGSGANVLTF
>TRBJ1-2|TRBD1|once|TRBV7-2
TGTGCCAGCAGCCCAACCAGGGGGCACTATGGCTACACCTTC
CASSPTRGHYGYTF
>TRBJ1-5|TRBD1|.|TRBV20-1
TGCAGTGCTAGTACAGGGGGCTTTGATCAGCCCCAGCATTTT
CSASTGGFDQPQHF
>TRBJ1-3|.|.|TRBV30
TGTGCCTGGAGTGTATTGCGGGGGGCTGGAAACACCATATATTTT
CAWSVLRGAGNTIYF
>TRBJ1-1|.|.|TRBV5-4
TGTGCCAGCAGCCCCCCGGCAGGCCCGCTAACTGAAGCTTTCTTT
CASSPPAGPLTEAFF
>TRBJ1-1|TRBD1|.|TRBV5-5
TGTGCCAGCAGCCGACCCTCGGACAGGCCCTCCGAAGCTTTCTTT
CASSRPSDRPSEAFF
>TRBJ1-2|.|once|TRBV20-1
TGCAGTGCTAGAACAGGGCGCCCCTACACCTTC
CSARTGRPYTF
>TRBJ2-3|TRBD2|.|TRBV7-9
TGTGCCAGCAGCCCCGGGACTAGCGGGGGGAGCACAGATACGCAGTATTTT
CASSPGTSGGSTDTQYF
>TRBJ2-3|TRBD2|.|TRBV28
TGTGCCAGCAGTATTCCGGGACTAGCGGGAGCGGCAGATACGCAGTATTTT
CASSIPGLAGAADTQYF
>TRBJ1-5|.|.|TRBV24-1
TGTGCCACCAGTGACGCAGGTGGCAGCAATCAGCCCCAGCATTTT
CATSDAGGSNQPQHF
>TRBJ1-5|.|.|TRBV19
TGTGCCAGTAGATGGGACATGGATCAGCCCCAGCATTTT
CASRWDMDQPQHF
>TRBJ2-3|TRBD2|once|TRBV4-1
TGCGCCAGCAGCCTTAGCGGGGGCGTCGGGGGCACAGATACGCAGTATTTT
CASSLSGGVGGTDTQYF
>TRBJ1-3|.|.|TRBV7-8
TGTGCCAGCAGCAGGGGGTCTGGAAACACCATATATTTT
CASSRGSGNTIYF
>TRBJ1-5|TRBD1|.|TRBV6-2/TRBV6-3
TGTGCCAGCAGTTACGGTTCGACAGGGGTTAAAGATCAGCCCCAGCATTTT
CASSYGSTGVKDQPQHF
>TRBJ1-5|.|.|TRBV19
TGTGCCAGTAGTATTCCCCTTGGGCCCGGTCAGCCCCAGCATTTT
CASSIPLGPGQPQHF
>TRBJ1-1|TRBD1|.|TRBV6-5
TGTGCCAGCAGTTACTCGAAGGGGGCTTATACTGAAGCTTTCTTT
CASSYSKGAYTEAFF
>TRBJ1-1|TRBD1|.|TRBV3-1/TRBV3-2
TGTGCCAGCAGTCGACAGGGTAGGAACACTGAAGCTTTCTTT
CASSRQGRNTEAFF
>TRBJ2-2|TRBD1|.|TRBV11-3
TGTGCCAGCAGCTTAGGTCCGGGACAGGGGGCGACCGGGGAGCTGTTTTTT
CASSLGPGQGATGELFF
>TRBJ2-7|.|once|TRBV2
TGTGCCAGCAGTGAAGTACTCGGGGGTCCCTACGAGCAGTACTTC
CASSEVLGGPYEQYF
>TRBJ1-4|TRBD1|.|TRBV4-3
TGCGCCAGCAGCCAAGCCGTGACAGGGACTAATGAAAAACTGTTTTTT
CASSQAVTGTNEKLFF
>TRBJ2-3|TRBD2|.|TRBV27
TGTGCCAGCAGTTTAGCGGGAGGGCCGGATACGCAGTATTTT
CASSLAGGPDTQYF
>TRBJ2-1|.|.|TRBV30
TGTGCCTGGAGCTCGGACAGTTATAATGAGCAGTTCTTC
CAWSSDSYNEQFF
>TRBJ1-5|.|.|TRBV6-2/TRBV6-3
TGTGCCAGCAGTTACTCCAACCAGGGCCCCCATCAGCCCCAGCATTTT
CASSYSNQGPHQPQHF
>TRBJ1-4|.|.|TRBV4-3
TGCGCCAGCAGCCGCGGCGGGGGGCTTGGTGAAAAACTGTTTTTT
CASSRGGGLGEKLFF
>TRBJ2-5|.|.|TRBV6-2/TRBV6-3
TGTGCCAGCAGCCGCGTCGGGGAGACCCAGTACTTC
CASSRVGETQYF
>TRBJ1-2|.|.|TRBV4-2
TGTGCCAGCAGCCAGGAAGACAGTAGAGCTTCGGGCTCTGGCGGCTACACCTTC
CASSQEDSRASGSGGYTF
>TRBJ1-5|.|.|TRBV19
TGTGCCAGTAGTATGGGGAGCCCCATTCCCAATCAGCCCCAGCATTTT
CASSMGSPIPNQPQHF
>TRBJ2-3|TRBD2|.|TRBV19
TGTGCCAGTAGTATTGGACTAGCGGGGGTAAGAGATACGCAGTATTTT
CASSIGLAGVRDTQYF
>TRBJ1-5|TRBD1|.|TRBV19
TGTGCCAGTAGTATAGATACATCAGGGGGTAACCAGCCCCAGCATTTT
CASSIDTSGGNQPQHF
>TRBJ2-3|.|.|TRBV29-1
TGCAGCGCGTACGGGACCCCGGGGGACTCAATCTCCTACACAGATACGCAGTATTTT
CSAYGTPGDSISYTDTQYF
>TRBJ2-1|.|.|TRBV7-8
TGTGCCAGCAGCTCCCACGGTAGGGGCTCCTACAATGAGCAGTTCTTC
CASSSHGRGSYNEQFF
>TRBJ2-2|.|.|TRBV6-2/TRBV6-3
TGTGCCAGCAGTTACGCGCCTTTTGGGCCACGAGCCGGGGAGCTGTTTTTT
CASSYAPFGPRAGELFF
>TRBJ2-1|.|.|TRBV18
TGTGCCAGCTCACCACAGGAGGGAGCGGGCCAGTTCTTC
CASSPQEGAGQFF
>TRBJ2-6|TRBD2|.|TRBV28
TGTGCCAGCAGGAACCTAGCGGGGTCTCTTCTGGGGGCCAACGTCCTGACTTTC
CASRNLAGSLLGANVLTF
>TRBJ1-1|.|few|TRBV3-1/TRBV3-2
TGTGCCAGCTCGGAAGGGGGCACTGAAGCTTTCTTT
CASSEGGTEAFF
>TRBJ2-1|.|once|TRBV6-1
TGTGCCAGCAGTGAAGCCTTTCGGGATCCCTACAATGAGCAGTTCTTC
CASSEAFRDPYNEQFF
>TRBJ1-1|TRBD1|.|TRBV24-1
TGTGCCACCAGTGACATTACCCGGGACAGGTTCTCTCTTTTTGAAGCTTTCTTT
CATSDITRDRFSLFEAFF
>TRBJ2-1|TRBD2|.|TRBV4-3
TGCGCCAGCAGCCAAGATAGCGGGAGGGCCCGTGAGCAGTTCTTC
CASSQDSGRAREQFF